The clone carrying this TCR beta chain was recorded a few times. TCRdb ran MiXCR on the RT-PCR reads and lists one entry per CDR3 protein. This table has 550,000 to 750,000 distinct CDR3 sequences, 11% to 15% appearing once. The J segment lost 3 bases and the V segment lost 5 bases, leaving 7 bases of the junction unmatched. There are 15 residues in the CDR3. Looked up from germline, CDR1 is MNHEY and CDR2 is SVGAGI. This TCR was recovered from a female donor in good health, serving as a healthy control. This chain links TRBV6-5 with TRBJ1-3; 7 bases are shared with TRBD1. The sequencing sample was made of memory CD4+ T cells from blood. The CDR3 protein is CASSPDRRNGNTIYF. CDR3 DNA sequence: TGTGCCAGCAGTCCGGACAGGAGGAATGGAAACACCATATATTTT.